One sample yielded the 20 T cell receptor beta chains listed below, sequenced in a study of blood T cell repertoires in COVID-19. TCRdb's table, derived via immunoSEQ multiplex PCR, lists solely in-frame clones and lacks some. The sample has approximately 10,000 clones, over 55% seen once; the top ten hold 6%. Sequenced material: peripheral blood. These receptors were collected from a man aged 55 to 69 with COVID-19, enrolled during active disease.

V is TRBV7-9 and J is TRBJ2-3; 13 bases line up with TRBD2. V shed 5 bases and J 1 base; nucleotides not matched to a gene: 9. Germline loops: CDR1 SEHNR, CDR2 FQNEAQ (reference sequence). This CDR3 has 18 amino acids. This CDR3 reads CASSRTSGGALRTDTQYF. DNA of the CDR3: TGTGCCAGCAGCCGGACTAGCGGGGGTGCCCTTCGCACAGATACGCAGTATTTT.

This clone was counted once. This chain connects TRBV5-1 to TRBJ2-1; 11 nucleotides align to TRBD2. Germline V gives CDR1 SGHRS, CDR2 YFSETQ. The CDR3 runs to 16 residues. V was clipped by 0 bases and J by 5 bases; unmatched bases: 4. CDR3 residues: CASSLVPSGGNNEQFF. In DNA form, the CDR3 reads TGCGCCAGCAGCTTGGTTCCTAGCGGGGGGAACAATGAGCAGTTCTTC.

In its sample, this clone was seen once. V usage is TRBV6-2 or TRBV6-3 and J usage is TRBJ2-3; TRBD2 aligns across 7 bases. V lost 2 bases and J lost 1; bases outside the gene matches: 12. CDR1 is MNHEY and CDR2 is SVGEGT in the germline V gene. This CDR3 has 18 amino acids. DNA of the CDR3: TGTGCCAGCAGTTACCCCCTCAGGCGGGAGCTGGGCACAGATACGCAGTATTTT. Residues: CASSYPLRRELGTDTQYF.

The rearrangement joins TRBV9 to TRBJ2-5, with a weak D call TRBD1 (6 bases). This CDR3 spans 16 amino acids. The V end lost 3 bases, the J end lost 5 bases, and 20 bases lay between the germline ends. In germline, CDR1 is SGDLS, CDR2 YYNGEE. CDR3 nucleotides: TGTGCCAGCAGCGAATTCGAGGGGGTACCTATCGAGACCCAGTACTTC. Translated: CASSEFEGVPIETQYF.

The chain links TRBV6-2 or TRBV6-3 to TRBJ2-3; 7 bases line up with TRBD2. The CDR3 consists of 16 residues. CDR1 is MNHEY and CDR2 is SVGEGT in the germline V gene. The junction had 8 bases not matched to a gene; V was cut back by 3 bases and J by 2 bases. The CDR3, as DNA: TGTGCCAGCAGTTATACTCGCGGGAGATACACAGATACGCAGTATTTT. The encoded protein is CASSYTRGRYTDTQYF.

This chain links TRBV6-1 with TRBJ2-7, with 8 bases matching TRBD1. Germline V gene sequence: CDR1 MNHNS, CDR2 SASEGT. The CDR3 runs to 15 residues. V was pared by 2 bases and J by 0 bases, with 3 bases of the junction left unmatched. The CDR3 sequence is CASSERDRPSYEQYF. In DNA, the CDR3 is TGTGCCAGCAGTGAACGGGACAGGCCCTCCTACGAGCAGTACTTC.

This clone was observed a handful of times. This chain uses TRBV6-1 with TRBJ2-1; tentatively, D is TRBD2 (7 bases). The CDR3 runs to 14 residues. V dropped 2 bases and J dropped 7 bases, with 12 bases sitting between them. The V gene's germline CDR1 is MNHNS and CDR2 SASEGT. The CDR3 coding sequence is TGTGCCAGCAGTGAAAATGGGGGGGCGAATGAGCAGTTCTTC. Protein sequence: CASSENGGANEQFF.

This clone was detected a few times. V and J are TRBV6-5 and TRBJ2-3; D is undetermined. Germline V gene data show CDR1 as MNHEY and CDR2 as SVGAGI. With 8 bases removed from V and 2 bases from J, the gap between germline ends came to 8 bases. There are 12 residues in the CDR3. The CDR3 bases are TGTGCCAGCGCTAGAAACACAGATACGCAGTATTTT. It encodes CASARNTDTQYF.

The gene calls are TRBV29-1 and TRBJ2-1, with a weak D call TRBD2 (5 bases). Germline loops: CDR1 SQVTM, CDR2 ANQGSEA. CDR3 length equals 13 residues. V lost 3 bases and J 10 bases, leaving 16 bases between the germline ends. This chain's CDR3 is CSVDTGLAREQFF. Here the CDR3 DNA reads TGCAGCGTTGACACCGGACTGGCCAGAGAGCAGTTCTTC.

This clone showed up just a few times. J is TRBJ2-2 and V is TRBV4-3; D unclear. The CDR3 sequence is 15 residues long. The V end was cut by 0 bases, the J end by 2 bases, with 7 bases between. Germline V gene sequence: CDR1 LGHNA, CDR2 YSLEER. In DNA form, the CDR3 reads TGCGCCAGCAGCCAAGAGCTGAGAAACACCGGGGAGCTGTTTTTT. Amino acids: CASSQELRNTGELFF.

This chain uses TRBV27 with TRBJ2-1; D is possibly TRBD2 (5 bases). V was shortened by 2 bases and J by 8 bases, with 7 bases between the two germline ends. CDR3 length equals 12 residues. Germline V gives CDR1 MNHEY, CDR2 SMNVEV (reference sequence). The CDR3 region has the DNA TGTGCCAGCAGTTTAATCGGGGATGAGCAGTTCTTC. This translates into CASSLIGDEQFF.

This CDR3 is CAWTLTPDRVAGYTF. CDR3 nucleotide sequence: TGTGCCTGGACCCTAACTCCGGACAGGGTTGCCGGCTACACCTTC. This rearrangement joins TRBV30 to TRBJ1-2; 8 nucleotides line up with TRBD1. V lost 4 bases and J lost 8; bases outside the gene matches: 15. CDR1 and CDR2 from the germline V gene are GTSNPN and SVGIG (reference sequence). The CDR3 covers 15 residues.

The chain links TRBV4-2 to TRBJ2-3; TRBD2 aligns across 11 bases. Unmatched junction bases numbered 4, after V lost 4 bases and J lost 1 base. CDR1 is LGHNA, CDR2 YNFKEQ, per germline. The CDR3 loop spans 16 amino acids. The CDR3 here is CASSLYSGGGTDTQYF. CDR3 in DNA: TGTGCCAGCAGCCTTTATAGCGGGGGGGGCACAGATACGCAGTATTTT.

The rearrangement uses TRBV24-1 and TRBJ2-1, with a possible D match to TRBD1 (5 bases). Trimming took off 5 bases at V and 4 bases at J, with 17 bases between the two ends. Germline lookup yields CDR1 KGHDR and CDR2 SFDVKD. The CDR3 runs 16 residues. The CDR3: CATSASGKGHYNEQFF. In DNA form, the CDR3 reads TGTGCCACCAGTGCCTCAGGGAAGGGGCATTACAATGAGCAGTTCTTC.

This clone is judged medium-sized. The V call is TRBV5-1, the J call TRBJ2-1; 8 nucleotides line up with TRBD1. Germline V lookup: CDR1 SGHRS, CDR2 YFSETQ. The trim removed 0 bases at V and 8 bases at J, leaving 10 bases unmatched. CDR3 length: 16 amino acids. CDR3 protein: CASSLAEQGVVDEQFF. The CDR3 nucleotides read TGCGCCAGCAGCTTGGCCGAACAGGGGGTAGTCGATGAGCAGTTCTTC.

This sequence joins TRBV7-2 and TRBJ2-7, with D perhaps matching TRBD2 (6 bases). This CDR3 comprises 16 residues. With 1 base removed from V and 3 bases from J, the gap between germline ends came to 16 bases. Germline V CDR1 and CDR2: SGHTA, FQGNSA. Here the CDR3 DNA reads TGTGCCAGCAGCTTAGGATCGGGAGAAGGAAGCTACGAGCAGTACGTC. Encoded protein: CASSLGSGEGSYEQYV.

In this sample, this clone is medium-sized. In nucleotides, the CDR3 is TGTGCCAGTAGTCCCTACTCGGGGTCTAATTCACCCCTCCACTTT. It encodes CASSPYSGSNSPLHF. V and J are TRBV19 and TRBJ1-6, with D unclear. Germline assignment: CDR1 LNHDA and CDR2 SQIVND (reference sequence). Trimming shortened V by 5 bases and J by 6 bases, and 14 bases separated the two germline ends. This CDR3 has 15 amino acids. Based on the CDR3 plus reference TRBV19 and TRBJ1-6, the full variable domain is DGGITQSPKYLFRKEGQNVTLSCEQNLNHDAMYWYRQDPGQGLRLIYYSQIVNDFQKGDIAEGYSVSREKKESFPLTVTSAQKNPTAFYLCASSPYSGSNSPLHFGNGTRLTVT.

The V and J genes are TRBV6-2 or TRBV6-3 and TRBJ2-7, with 7 bases that match TRBD1. The germline V gene encodes CDR1 MNHEY and CDR2 SVGEGT. V was pared by 2 bases and J by 0 bases, with 7 bases of the junction left unmatched. The length of the CDR3 is 16 residues. CDR3 sequence reads: CASSYLSGGPSYEQYV. CDR3 in DNA: TGTGCCAGCAGTTACCTCTCAGGGGGTCCCTCCTACGAGCAGTACGTC.

The rearrangement joins TRBV7-2 to TRBJ2-1; 15 bases fit TRBD2. Germline lookup yields CDR1 SGHTA and CDR2 FQGNSA. Trimming took 1 base from V and 3 from J; bases not matched to a gene: 4. The length of the CDR3 is 18 residues. This CDR3 reads CASSLEGTSGRFYNEQFF. DNA of the CDR3: TGTGCCAGCAGCTTAGAAGGGACTAGCGGGAGGTTCTACAATGAGCAGTTCTTC.

The chain carries TRBV2 and TRBJ1-1, with 9 bases lining up with TRBD1. The CDR3 consists of 11 residues. Germline CDR1 is SNHLY and CDR2 is FYNNEI. V shed 11 bases and J 4 bases; nucleotides not matched to a gene: 2. The CDR3 coding sequence is TGTGCCGGGACAGGGTTCACTGAAGCTTTCTTT. Encoded protein: CAGTGFTEAFF.